These 4 T cell receptor beta chains were all obtained from the same sample, sequenced in a study of post-analysis software for immune sequencing data. Whole-study results and caveats: Patients carried several TRBV segments more frequently than controls did, and TRBV5-6, TRBV5-1 and TRBV20-1 were among them.

Libraries were made from TCR beta cDNA, and they carried unique molecular identifiers. From the PCR reads, TCRdb called clonotypes with MiXCR, one entry per CDR3 protein. Counted here are about 820,000 distinct CDR3 sequences, roughly 58% occurring once; the ten biggest clones make up around 4.5%. No antigen is known for these receptors. Sequencing was performed on blood. These receptors all stem from a girl between 5 and 17 years old with multiple sclerosis.

V usage is TRBV29-1 and J usage is TRBJ2-3, with a tentative D call TRBD2 (5 bases). The germline V gene has CDR1 SQVTM and CDR2 ANQGSEA. This CDR3 contains 14 residues. V lost 3 bases and J 0 bases, leaving 10 bases between the germline ends. The DNA for the CDR3 is TGCAGCGTTGATAGGAGCGGTAGCACAGATACGCAGTATTTT. Its protein is CSVDRSGSTDTQYF.

A remark on this clonotype: This may stem from a read error, because a much larger clone lies one nucleotide away. The chain uses TRBV29-1 and TRBJ2-1; D is uncertain. The CDR3 runs 11 residues. The germline V and J ends were trimmed by 4 bases and 4 bases, with 5 bases remaining between them. From germline, CDR1 is SQVTM and CDR2 ANQGSEA. The CDR3 region has the DNA TGCAGCGTTGTCAAGTACAATGAGCAGTTCTTC. Translating gives CSVVKYNEQFF.

This clonotype showed up just a few times. The rearrangement joins TRBV5-1 to TRBJ2-1; the D is unclear. The J call is uncertain, as TRBJ2-7 better fits the DNA end. This CDR3 contains 12 residues. CDR1 is SGHRS, CDR2 YFSETQ, per germline. The DNA for the CDR3 is TGCGCCAGCAGTTCGATGAGCCACGAGCAGTACTTC. This encodes CASSSMSHEQYF.

CDR3 sequence reads: CASSPWLPASNTGELFF. The CDR3 nucleotides read TGTGCCAGCAGCCCCTGGCTTCCAGCGAGCAACACCGGGGAGCTGTTTTTT. The chain carries TRBV3-1 and TRBJ2-2; no clear D. V gave up 4 bases and J gave up 2 bases, with 17 bases separating them. There are 17 residues in the CDR3. CDR1 LGHDT and CDR2 YNNKEL come from the germline V gene (reference sequence).